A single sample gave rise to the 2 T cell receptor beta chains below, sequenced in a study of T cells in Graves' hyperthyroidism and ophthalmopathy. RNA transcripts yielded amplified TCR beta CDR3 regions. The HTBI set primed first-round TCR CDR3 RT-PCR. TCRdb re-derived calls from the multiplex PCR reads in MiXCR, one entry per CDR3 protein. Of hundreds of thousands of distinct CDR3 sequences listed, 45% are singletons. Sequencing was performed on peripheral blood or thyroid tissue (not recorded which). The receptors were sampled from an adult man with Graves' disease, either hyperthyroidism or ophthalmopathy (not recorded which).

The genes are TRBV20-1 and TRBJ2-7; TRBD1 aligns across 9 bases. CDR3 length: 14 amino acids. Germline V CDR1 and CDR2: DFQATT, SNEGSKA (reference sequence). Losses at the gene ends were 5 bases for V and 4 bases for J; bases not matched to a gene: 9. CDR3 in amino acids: CSASGTGTLYEQYF. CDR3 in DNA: TGCAGTGCTTCCGGGACAGGGACACTTTACGAGCAGTACTTC.

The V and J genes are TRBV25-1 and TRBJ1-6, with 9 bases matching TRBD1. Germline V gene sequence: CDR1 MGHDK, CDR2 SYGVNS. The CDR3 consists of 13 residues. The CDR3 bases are TGTGCTAAGCGGGACAGGGCTAATTCACCCCTCCACTTT. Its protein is CAKRDRANSPLHF.